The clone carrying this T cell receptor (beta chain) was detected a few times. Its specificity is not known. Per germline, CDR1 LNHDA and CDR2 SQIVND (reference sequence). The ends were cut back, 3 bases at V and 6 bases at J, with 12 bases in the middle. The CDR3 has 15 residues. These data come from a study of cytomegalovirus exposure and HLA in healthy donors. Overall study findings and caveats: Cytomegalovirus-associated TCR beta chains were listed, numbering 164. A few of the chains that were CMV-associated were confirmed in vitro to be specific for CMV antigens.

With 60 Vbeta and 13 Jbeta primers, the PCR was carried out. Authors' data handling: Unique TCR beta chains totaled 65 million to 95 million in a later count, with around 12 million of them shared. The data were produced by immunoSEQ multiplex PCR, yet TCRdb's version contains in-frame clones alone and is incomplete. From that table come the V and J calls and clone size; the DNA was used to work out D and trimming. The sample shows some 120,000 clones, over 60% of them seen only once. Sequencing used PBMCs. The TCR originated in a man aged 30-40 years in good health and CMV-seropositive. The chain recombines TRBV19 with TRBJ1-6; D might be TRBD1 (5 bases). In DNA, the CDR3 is TGTGCCAGTAGTATTAAGGGGCGCACTAATTCACCCCTCCACTTT. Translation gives CASSIKGRTNSPLHF.